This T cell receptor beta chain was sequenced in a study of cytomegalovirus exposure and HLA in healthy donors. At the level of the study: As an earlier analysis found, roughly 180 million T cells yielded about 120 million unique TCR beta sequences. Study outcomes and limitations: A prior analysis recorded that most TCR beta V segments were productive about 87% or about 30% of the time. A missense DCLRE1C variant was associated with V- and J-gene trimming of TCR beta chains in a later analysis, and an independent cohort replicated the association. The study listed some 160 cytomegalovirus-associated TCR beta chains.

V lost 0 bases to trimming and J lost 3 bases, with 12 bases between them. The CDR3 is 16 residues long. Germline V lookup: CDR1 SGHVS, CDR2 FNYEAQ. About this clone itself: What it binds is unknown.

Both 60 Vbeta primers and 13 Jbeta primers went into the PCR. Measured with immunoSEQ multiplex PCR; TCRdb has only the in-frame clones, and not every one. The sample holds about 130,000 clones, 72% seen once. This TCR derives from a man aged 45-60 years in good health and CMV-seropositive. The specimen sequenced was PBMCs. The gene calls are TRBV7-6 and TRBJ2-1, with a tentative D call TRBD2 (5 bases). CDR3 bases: TGTGCCAGCAGCTTAGCGCTTCACCGGGGCTACAATGAGCAGTTCTTC. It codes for CASSLALHRGYNEQFF. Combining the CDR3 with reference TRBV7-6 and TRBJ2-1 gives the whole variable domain GAGVSQSPRYKVTKRGQDVALRCDPISGHVSLYWYRQALGQGPEFLTYFNYEAQQDKSGLPNDRFSAERPEGSISTLTIQRTEQRDSAMYRCASSLALHRGYNEQFFGPGTRLTVL.